Listed below are T cell receptor beta chains from one sample, sequenced in a study of CD8+ T cells in alopecia areata. Assay: immunoSEQ multiplex PCR; the TCRdb copy retains only in-frame clones and omits some. The sample carries about 180,000 clones, around 51% recorded once. The source was CD8+ T cells sorted from blood, collected at approximately week 51, from a patient treated with tofacitinib. These receptors all come from a human donor with alopecia areata. CDR3s include the opening cysteine and the closing phenylalanine or tryptophan.

V gene: TRBV29-1; CDR3 protein: CSVADRGEKLFF
V gene: TRBV27; CDR3 protein: CASSLRTGGIGQPQHF
V gene: TRBV4-1; CDR3 protein: CASSRRANEQFF
V gene: TRBV27; CDR3 protein: CASRTANTEAFF
V gene: TRBV30; CDR3 protein: CAWRRTGDGYTF
V gene: TRBV10-3; CDR3 protein: CAIGGYSNQPQHF
V gene: TRBV2; CDR3 protein: CASSEDRSSYNEQFF
V gene: TRBV7-8; CDR3 protein: CASSLRLAGGETQYF
V gene: TRBV30; CDR3 protein: CAWSVSRTEAFF
V gene: TRBV27; CDR3 protein: CASSRRESYEQYF
V gene: TRBV13; CDR3 protein: CASSLGNGGETQQETQYF
V gene: TRBV7-8; CDR3 protein: CASSLIGTGEKLFF
V gene: TRBV6-5; CDR3 protein: CASSYSEGNTEAFF
V gene: TRBV5-6; CDR3 protein: CASSLTGRVEQFF
V gene: TRBV5-1; CDR3 protein: CASSFKRGSSYNEQFF
V gene: TRBV29-1; CDR3 protein: CSGLSSGANVLTF
V gene: TRBV29-1; CDR3 protein: CSARDRGNTIYF
V gene: TRBV11-2; CDR3 protein: CASSWGLSSYNEQFF
V gene: TRBV30; CDR3 protein: CAWSVGGSGELFF
V gene: TRBV29-1; CDR3 protein: CSYLQGTQETQYF
V gene: TRBV20-1; CDR3 protein: CSARDSGLAFF
V gene: TRBV9; CDR3 protein: CASSVESSSYNEQFF
V gene: TRBV10-3; CDR3 protein: CAARSQGNYGYTF
V gene: TRBV27; CDR3 protein: CASSIRGQEAFF
V gene: TRBV19; CDR3 protein: CASSLPAQGNTEAFF
V gene: TRBV7-2; CDR3 protein: CASSFQGWGYTF
V gene: TRBV11-2; CDR3 protein: CASSLGRQFEAFF
V gene: TRBV7-6; CDR3 protein: CASSLPWRTKGETQYF
V gene: TRBV4-1; CDR3 protein: CASSHIGGGELFF
V gene: TRBV4-1; CDR3 protein: CASSPRQGSQETQYF
V gene: TRBV7-8; CDR3 protein: CASSPGQGTEAFF